This passage covers 22 T cell receptor beta chains from one sample sequenced in a study of T cell responses to AZD1222 COVID-19 vaccine. TCRdb keeps only in-frame clones here, not all; method: immunoSEQ multiplex PCR. The table has over 95,000 clones, roughly 90% seen once. The sample was peripheral blood, taken on day 0 of AZD1222 vaccination. The source of these receptors is an adult in good health.

This rearrangement joins TRBV6-2 or TRBV6-3 to TRBJ2-7; 8 positions agree with TRBD2. The CDR3 has 16 amino acids. Germline V gives CDR1 MNHEY, CDR2 SVGEGT. V shed 2 bases and J 5 bases; nucleotides not matched to a gene: 11. CDR3 in DNA: TGTGCCAGCAGTTACCCGAGCGGGAGTCCTTCGGACGAGCAGTACTTC. Residues: CASSYPSGSPSDEQYF.

The chain combines TRBV6-5 with TRBJ2-5; D might be TRBD2 (6 bases). The germline CDR1 and CDR2 sequences are MNHEY and SVGAGI. This CDR3 has 15 amino acids. Deletions cut 8 bases from V and 7 bases from J, with 23 bases between. The CDR3 DNA follows: TGTGCCAGCCGAAGGCTCGCGGGACTCGAAGGGACCCAGTACTTC. It translates to CASRRLAGLEGTQYF.

The rearrangement links TRBV7-3 to TRBJ1-1; possibly TRBD1 for D (5 bases). Trimming shortened V by 5 bases and J by 3 bases, and 10 bases separated the two germline ends. The CDR3 loop spans 13 amino acids. The germline V gene has CDR1 SGHTA and CDR2 FQGTGA. Written as DNA, the CDR3 is TGTGCCAGCAGCCAGTCGACAGACACTGAAGCTTTCTTT. It specifies CASSQSTDTEAFF.

The chain employs TRBV7-2 and TRBJ2-7; either TRBD1 or TRBD2 may fit D (5 bases each). The germline V gene has CDR1 SGHTA and CDR2 FQGNSA. V was pared by 0 bases and J by 6 bases, with 9 bases between. The CDR3 runs 13 residues. This chain's CDR3 is CASSLARGVEQYF. In nucleotides, the CDR3 is TGTGCCAGCAGCTTAGCGCGAGGGGTCGAGCAGTACTTC.

This clone occurred a few times. The V and J genes are TRBV2 and TRBJ2-3, with TRBD1 identical over 9 bases. V was clipped by 8 bases and J by 5 bases; unmatched bases: 8. Looked up from germline, CDR1 is SNHLY and CDR2 is FYNNEI. This CDR3 is 14 amino acids long. DNA of the CDR3: TGTGCCAGCCTCACAGGGGGCATGGGAGATACGCAGTATTTT. Its translation is CASLTGGMGDTQYF.

The genes are TRBV5-6 and TRBJ1-2; TRBD1 aligns across 7 bases. The CDR3 has 13 amino acids. Trimming took 4 bases from V and 4 from J; bases not matched to a gene: 4. The V gene's germline CDR1 is SGHDT and CDR2 YYEEEE. The CDR3 DNA reads as TGTGCCAGCAGCCCCGGGACAGCCTATGGCTACACCTTC. The encoded protein is CASSPGTAYGYTF.

The rearrangement links TRBV28 to TRBJ2-2; D uncertain. Germline values: CDR1 MDHEN, CDR2 SYDVKM. This CDR3 has 15 amino acids. V was pared by 3 bases and J by 3 bases, with 11 bases between. CDR3 region: CASSFIQPYTGELFF. The CDR3 DNA follows: TGTGCCAGCAGTTTTATACAACCTTACACCGGGGAGCTGTTTTTT.

The chain carries TRBV7-2 and TRBJ2-1; possibly TRBD1 or TRBD2 for D (5 bases each). Per the germline V gene, CDR1 is SGHTA and CDR2 is FQGNSA. V shed 5 bases and J shed 9 bases, with 20 bases lying between them. CDR3 length equals 15 residues. The chain's CDR3 is CASSPPGRVVFEQFF. For the CDR3, the DNA is TGTGCCAGCAGCCCACCGGGACGGGTCGTGTTTGAGCAGTTCTTC. Drawing the rest from reference TRBV7-2 and TRBJ2-1, the complete variable domain is GAGVSQSPSNKVTEKGKDVELRCDPISGHTALYWYRQSLGQGLEFLIYFQGNSAPDKSGLPSDRFSAERTGGSVSTLTIQRTQQEDSAVYLCASSPPGRVVFEQFFGPGTRLTVL.

By share, this clone counts as medium-sized (0.01 to 0.1%). This chain joins TRBV15 and TRBJ1-1; tentatively, D is TRBD1 (6 bases). Germline CDR1 is LNHNV and CDR2 is YYDKDF (reference sequence). The CDR3 loop spans 15 amino acids. V shed 0 bases and J shed 4 bases, with 12 bases lying between them. The CDR3 loop is CATSRDLWGPTEAFF. Written as DNA, the CDR3 is TGTGCCACCAGCAGAGATTTATGGGGGCCCACTGAAGCTTTCTTT. The full variable domain, with the rest looked up from reference TRBV15 and TRBJ1-1, is DAMVIQNPRYQVTQFGKPVTLSCSQTLNHNVMYWYQQKSSQAPKLLFHYYDKDFNNEADTPDNFQSRRPNTSFCFLDIRSPGLGDTAMYLCATSRDLWGPTEAFFGQGTRLTVV.

This chain links TRBV4-3 with TRBJ1-1, with 7 bases identical to TRBD1. The CDR3 is made up of 16 amino acids. V was pared by 0 bases and J by 1 base, with 5 bases of the junction left unmatched. Germline lookup yields CDR1 LGHNA and CDR2 YSLEER. The CDR3 nucleotides read TGCGCCAGCAGCCAAGATTGGGACAGCCAGAACACTGAAGCTTTCTTT. Its translation is CASSQDWDSQNTEAFF.

The chain combines TRBV6-2 or TRBV6-3 with TRBJ1-2; unclear D gene. Germline V gene lookup returns CDR1 MNHEY and CDR2 SVGEGT. This CDR3 comprises 15 residues. Trimming cost V 0 bases and J 2 bases, with 10 bases left between them. CDR3 amino acids: CASSYSSTSNYGYTF. The CDR3 coding sequence is TGTGCCAGCAGTTACTCATCGACATCAAACTATGGCTACACCTTC.

The table lists this clone with a count of one. The gene calls are TRBV10-3 and TRBJ1-2; the D is unclear. V was clipped by 7 bases and J by 0 bases, with 15 bases between them. Germline loops: CDR1 ENHRY, CDR2 SYGVKD. There are 15 residues in the CDR3. The CDR3: CAIKLTDGANYGYTF. CDR3 coding DNA: TGTGCCATCAAACTGACGGACGGAGCTAACTATGGCTACACCTTC.

This clone was seen only once. This chain joins TRBV21-1 and TRBJ1-1. TRBV21-1 counts as a pseudogene. The CDR3 covers 12 residues. The CDR3 loop is CASSKVWRSAFF. The CDR3 DNA is TGTGCCAGCAGCAAAGTTTGGCGTTCAGCTTTCTTT.

CDR3 region: CSASPANYGYTF. The CDR3 DNA reads TGCAGTGCTAGTCCCGCTAACTATGGCTACACCTTC. This chain connects TRBV20-1 to TRBJ1-2; D ambiguous. The CDR3 runs 12 residues. The V gene lost 3 bases and the J gene lost 0 bases, with 5 bases spanning the gap. Germline-derived CDR1 and CDR2 are DFQATT and SNEGSKA (reference sequence).

The V and J genes are TRBV24-1 and TRBJ2-1; the match to TRBD2 covers 8 bases. After removal of 5 bases from V and 5 bases from J, the junction contained 7 bases not matched to a gene. Germline CDR1 and CDR2: KGHDR and SFDVKD. This CDR3 contains 15 residues. The CDR3, as DNA: TGTGCCACCAGTGTCCCCGGGGGGGGTCACAATGAGCAGTTCTTC. It codes for CATSVPGGGHNEQFF.

V gene TRBV28 combines with J gene TRBJ1-5, with D unclear. CDR3 size: 12 residues. Germline assignment: CDR1 MDHEN and CDR2 SYDVKM. CDR3 in DNA: TGTTCGGTTTGCGGCCCTGATCAGCCCCAGCATTTT. Translating it yields CSVCGPDQPQHF. Supplemented by reference TRBV28 and TRBJ1-5, the full variable domain reads DVKVTQSSRYLVKRTGEKVFLECVQDMDHENMFWYRQDPGLGLRLIYFSYDVKMKEKGDIPEGYSVSREKKERFSLILESASTNQTSMYLCSVCGPDQPQHFGDGTRLSIL.

V gene TRBV19 combines with J gene TRBJ1-5; 10 nucleotides line up with TRBD1. V shed 3 bases and J 7 bases; nucleotides not matched to a gene: 9. Germline V gene data show CDR1 as LNHDA and CDR2 as SQIVND (reference sequence). The CDR3 is 16 amino acids. CDR3 sequence: CASSMGATGGEQPQHF. The CDR3 bases are TGTGCCAGTAGTATGGGGGCGACAGGGGGCGAGCAGCCCCAGCATTTT. The entire variable domain, with the rest obtained from reference TRBV19 and TRBJ1-5, is as follows: DGGITQSPKYLFRKEGQNVTLSCEQNLNHDAMYWYRQDPGQGLRLIYYSQIVNDFQKGDIAEGYSVSREKKESFPLTVTSAQKNPTAFYLCASSMGATGGEQPQHFGDGTRLSIL.

This chain joins TRBV20-1 and TRBJ1-2, with 7 bases identical to TRBD1. V shed 3 bases and J 6 bases; nucleotides not matched to a gene: 10. The CDR3 is 14 amino acids. Germline V gives CDR1 DFQATT, CDR2 SNEGSKA (reference sequence). CDR3 sequence (DNA): TGCAGTGCTAGTACAGGGGAAGGGGTCAATGGCTACACCTTC. Protein sequence: CSASTGEGVNGYTF.

This clone showed up just once. The rearrangement links TRBV2 to TRBJ1-1; no firm D call. Trimming removed 4 bases at V and 0 bases at J, with 6 bases between. This CDR3 comprises 13 residues. CDR1 and CDR2 from the germline V gene are SNHLY and FYNNEI. The CDR3, as DNA: TGTGCCAGCAGTGGCGACATGAACACTGAAGCTTTCTTT. Encoded protein: CASSGDMNTEAFF.

This chain connects TRBV6-4 to TRBJ2-1, with a weak D call TRBD2 (5 bases). CDR3 length: 18 amino acids. The V gene's germline CDR1 is MRHNA and CDR2 SNTAGT. V lost 11 bases, J lost 0 bases, and 26 bases lay in between. Here the CDR3 DNA reads TGTGCCCCCGTGGGGAGCAGGACTCCTATCAGCTCCTACAATGAGCAGTTCTTC. Its translation: CAPVGSRTPISSYNEQFF.

This clone was counted between two and nine times. The V and J genes are TRBV10-3 and TRBJ1-5, with a weak D call TRBD1 (6 bases). Germline CDR1 ENHRY, CDR2 SYGVKD. This CDR3 has 16 amino acids. V was shortened by 4 bases and J by 0 bases, with 13 bases between the two germline ends. CDR3 loop: CAISGAGAYSNQPQHF. CDR3 DNA: TGTGCCATCAGTGGGGCAGGGGCGTATAGCAATCAGCCCCAGCATTTT.

The V gene is TRBV9, the J gene TRBJ2-2; D is perhaps TRBD2 (5 bases). V shed 4 bases and J shed 7 bases, with 14 bases lying between them. Germline loops: CDR1 SGDLS, CDR2 YYNGEE. CDR3 size: 14 residues. The CDR3 sequence is CASSTHPGDGELFF. The DNA for the CDR3 is TGTGCCAGCAGCACCCACCCCGGGGACGGGGAGCTGTTTTTT.